This TCR beta chain was captured in a study of cytomegalovirus exposure and HLA in healthy donors. Study-wide points: A subsequent analysis found that TCR clusters from the first cohort also tended to co-occur in the approximately 130 validation repertoires, with 90% to 95% of cluster scores above 0.

The study drew the donors from its approximately 110-subject validation cohort, separate from the approximately 700-subject first cohort. To note about this clone: Its target is not known.

Trimming stripped 2 bases from V and 4 bases from J, with 16 bases between. Germline CDR1 MGHRA, CDR2 YSYEKL. The CDR3 has 16 residues. Sequenced by immunoSEQ multiplex PCR; TCRdb stores in-frame clones only, minus some. This sample carries about 250,000 clones, 87% of them seen once, and the ten largest clones take around 12%. This receptor was taken from a man younger than 35 in good health and CMV-seropositive. The sequenced material came from PBMCs. The chain couples TRBV4-1 to TRBJ2-3; TRBD2 might be the D (5 bases). CDR3: CASSQYPSLAADTQYF. CDR3 DNA: TGCGCCAGCAGCCAATATCCGAGTCTAGCTGCAGATACGCAGTATTTT.